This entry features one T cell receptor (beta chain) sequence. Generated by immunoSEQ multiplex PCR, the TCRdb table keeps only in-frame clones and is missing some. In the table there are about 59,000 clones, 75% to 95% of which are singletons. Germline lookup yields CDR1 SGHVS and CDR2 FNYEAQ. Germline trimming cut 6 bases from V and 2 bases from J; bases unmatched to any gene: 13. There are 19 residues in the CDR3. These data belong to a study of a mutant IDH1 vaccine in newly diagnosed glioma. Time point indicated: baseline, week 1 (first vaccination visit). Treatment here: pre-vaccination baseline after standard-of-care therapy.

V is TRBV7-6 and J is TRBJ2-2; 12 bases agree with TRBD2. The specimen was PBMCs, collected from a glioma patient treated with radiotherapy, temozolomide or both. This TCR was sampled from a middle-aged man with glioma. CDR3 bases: TGTGCCAGCAGTTTACCGACTAGCGGGAGTCGGGTTAACACCGGGGAGCTGTTTTTT. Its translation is CASSLPTSGSRVNTGELFF.